In this sample, the clone carrying this TCR beta chain is medium-sized (0.01 to 0.1%). What it binds is not known. The data were taken from a study of liver allograft versus peripheral blood T cells. Study-level information: In transplanted livers, T cell receptor repertoires were compared with those found in the recipients' peripheral blood.

General study results and limits: As reported, T cell receptor repertoires inside liver allografts differed from those present in peripheral blood.

From the reads, TCRdb called clonotypes with MiXCR, one entry per CDR3 protein. Here the sample spans around 10,000 distinct CDR3 sequences, 19% being singletons. Per the germline V gene, CDR1 is SQVTM and CDR2 is ANQGSEA. The length of the CDR3 is 14 residues. With V trimmed by 6 bases and J by 0 bases, 7 bases remained unmatched. This clonotype originated in a human patient who had a liver transplant. Some T cells may be graft donor cells. The chain combines TRBV29-1 with TRBJ2-7; 8 positions match TRBD2. In DNA, the CDR3 is TGCAGCGTGGCAATAGCGGGGATCTCCTACGAGCAGTACTTC. Its translation: CSVAIAGISYEQYF.